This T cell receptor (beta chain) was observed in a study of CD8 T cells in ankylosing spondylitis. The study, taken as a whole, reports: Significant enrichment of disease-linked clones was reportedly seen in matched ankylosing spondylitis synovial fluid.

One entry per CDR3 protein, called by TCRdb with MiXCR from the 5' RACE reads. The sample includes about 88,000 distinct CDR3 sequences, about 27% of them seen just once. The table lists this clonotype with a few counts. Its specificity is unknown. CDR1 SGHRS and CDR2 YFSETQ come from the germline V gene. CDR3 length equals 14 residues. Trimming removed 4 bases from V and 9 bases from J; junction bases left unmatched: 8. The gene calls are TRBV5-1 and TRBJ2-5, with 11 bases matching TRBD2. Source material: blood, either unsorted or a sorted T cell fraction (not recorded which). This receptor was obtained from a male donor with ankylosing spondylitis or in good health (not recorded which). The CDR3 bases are TGCGCCAGCAGCCCACTAGCGGGAGAGGGGGCCCAGTACTTC. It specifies CASSPLAGEGAQYF.